This passage covers 3 T cell receptor beta chains from one sample sequenced in a study of cytomegalovirus exposure and HLA in healthy donors. Sequencing used immunoSEQ multiplex PCR; TCRdb keeps in-frame clones, though not all of them. In the table there are 150,000 or so clones, 85% to 90% of which are singletons. The sequencing sample was made of PBMCs. These receptors were collected from a woman in her late teens or twenties in good health and CMV-seropositive.

The genes are TRBV7-3 and TRBJ2-1; 7 nucleotides line up with TRBD2. V lost 0 bases and J lost 9; bases outside the gene matches: 5. The CDR3 loop spans 14 amino acids. The germline V gene encodes CDR1 SGHTA and CDR2 FQGTGA. The CDR3, as DNA: TGTGCCAGCAGCTTAACGCGGGAGCCCGGTGAGCAGTTCTTC. It is translated as CASSLTREPGEQFF. Combining the CDR3 with reference TRBV7-3 and TRBJ2-1 gives the whole variable domain GAGVSQTPSNKVTEKGKYVELRCDPISGHTALYWYRQSLGQGPEFLIYFQGTGAADDSGLPNDRFFAVRPEGSVSTLKIQRTERGDSAVYLCASSLTREPGEQFFGPGTRLTVL.

V and J are TRBV15 and TRBJ2-4, with TRBD2 identical over 11 bases. Germline V gene sequence: CDR1 LNHNV, CDR2 YYDKDF (reference sequence). J lost 8 bases, V lost 3 bases, and 3 bases had no gene match. The CDR3 has 14 amino acids. The CDR3 region is CATSRVLAGDIQYF. CDR3 bases: TGTGCCACCAGCAGGGTACTAGCGGGGGACATTCAGTACTTC.

The chain carries TRBV9 and TRBJ2-1; 11 bases map to TRBD2. The CDR3 extends over 15 amino acids. Trimming at V came to 3 bases and at J to 3 bases, leaving 2 bases not matched to a gene. Germline V gene sequence: CDR1 SGDLS, CDR2 YYNGEE. This CDR3 is CASSAGTSGYNEQFF. The DNA of the CDR3 is TGTGCCAGCAGCGCCGGGACTAGCGGCTACAATGAGCAGTTCTTC.